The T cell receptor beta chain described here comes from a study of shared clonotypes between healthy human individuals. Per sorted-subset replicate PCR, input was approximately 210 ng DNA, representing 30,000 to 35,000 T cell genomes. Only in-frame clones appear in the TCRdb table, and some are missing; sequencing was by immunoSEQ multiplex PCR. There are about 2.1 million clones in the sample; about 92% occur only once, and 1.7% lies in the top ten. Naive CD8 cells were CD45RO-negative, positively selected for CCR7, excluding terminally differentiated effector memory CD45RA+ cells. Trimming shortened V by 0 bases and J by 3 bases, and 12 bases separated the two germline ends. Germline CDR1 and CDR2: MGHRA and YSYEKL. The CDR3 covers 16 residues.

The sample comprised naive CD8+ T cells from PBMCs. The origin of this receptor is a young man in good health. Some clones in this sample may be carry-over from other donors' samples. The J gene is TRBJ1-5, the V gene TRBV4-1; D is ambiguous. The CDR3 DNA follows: TGCGCCAGCAGCCAAGATATGCGCCAGAACAATCAGCCCCAGCATTTT. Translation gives CASSQDMRQNNQPQHF.